These T cell receptor beta chains were read from a single sample in a study of T-cell reconstitution after alpha-beta-depleted transplantation in children. TCRdb re-derived calls from the PCR reads in MiXCR, one entry per CDR3 protein. This sample has fewer than 250,000 distinct CDR3 sequences, with over 15% found just once. Sequenced material: PBMCs, mostly from graft donor cells, taken 360 days after TCRalphabeta/CD19-depleted stem cell transplant. The source is a male patient under 10 years old who had a stem cell transplant for acute lymphoblastic leukemia, so the T cells may come from the graft donor. The CDR3 runs from the conserved cysteine through the conserved F or W. The order of the fields is clone size, J gene, D gene, V gene, CDR3 DNA, CDR3 protein. D genes are given only for firm matches. Size is omitted from some rows. Given values are once, few, many or a class for expanded clones.

clone_size: .; j_call: TRBJ1-4; d_call: TRBD1; v_call: TRBV20-1; cdr3_nt: TGCAGTGCTAGAACAAGGACAGGGATTAATGAAAAACTGTTTTTT; cdr3_aa: CSARTRTGINEKLFF
clone_size: .; j_call: TRBJ1-1; d_call: .; v_call: TRBV12-3/TRBV12-4; cdr3_nt: TGTGCCAGCAGTTTGCAGGGCAAGACTGAAGCTTTCTTT; cdr3_aa: CASSLQGKTEAFF
clone_size: .; j_call: TRBJ2-7; d_call: .; v_call: TRBV29-1; cdr3_nt: TGCAGCGTTGAGAGAGCCTACGAGCAGTACTTC; cdr3_aa: CSVERAYEQYF
clone_size: few; j_call: TRBJ2-1; d_call: TRBD2; v_call: TRBV11-2; cdr3_nt: TGTGCTACAGGAGGCGGCGGGGGGAGGTCCTACAATGAGCAGTTCTTC; cdr3_aa: CATGGGGGRSYNEQFF
clone_size: .; j_call: TRBJ2-3; d_call: .; v_call: TRBV12-3/TRBV12-4; cdr3_nt: TGTGCCAGCAGTTTAGGCCCGGGCTTGGATACGCAGTATTTT; cdr3_aa: CASSLGPGLDTQYF
clone_size: .; j_call: TRBJ1-2; d_call: TRBD1; v_call: TRBV28; cdr3_nt: TGTGCCAGCACCTTCCCGACAGGGGCTGACTATGGCTACACCTTC; cdr3_aa: CASTFPTGADYGYTF
clone_size: many; j_call: TRBJ1-1; d_call: .; v_call: TRBV7-6; cdr3_nt: TGTGCCAGCAGCTCCTTCGACAGCGATTTGAACACTGAAGCTTTCTTT; cdr3_aa: CASSSFDSDLNTEAFF
clone_size: .; j_call: TRBJ1-5; d_call: .; v_call: TRBV20-1; cdr3_nt: TGCAGTGCTAGAGTCGGCAGCGCTGTGGATCAGCCCCAGCATTTT; cdr3_aa: CSARVGSAVDQPQHF
clone_size: .; j_call: TRBJ2-1; d_call: .; v_call: TRBV7-6; cdr3_nt: TGTGCCAGCAGCTTAGAACCCCCGGGACCACGATCGTGGAATGAGCAGTTCTTC; cdr3_aa: CASSLEPPGPRSWNEQFF
clone_size: .; j_call: TRBJ2-3; d_call: .; v_call: TRBV5-1; cdr3_nt: TGCGCCAGCAGCTTGGCCCAAGCGTCTAGCACAGATACGCAGTATTTT; cdr3_aa: CASSLAQASSTDTQYF
clone_size: many; j_call: TRBJ2-1; d_call: .; v_call: TRBV9; cdr3_nt: TGTGCCAGCAGCGCGAGGGAGAAAACCTACAATGAGCAGTTCTTC; cdr3_aa: CASSAREKTYNEQFF
clone_size: few; j_call: TRBJ2-7; d_call: .; v_call: TRBV5-1; cdr3_nt: TGCGCCAGCGCCTATCTTTGGTCCTACGAGCAGTACTTC; cdr3_aa: CASAYLWSYEQYF
clone_size: few; j_call: TRBJ2-1; d_call: TRBD2; v_call: TRBV20-1; cdr3_nt: TGCAGTGCCCCAATAGCGGGAGCGAATAATGAGCAGTTCTTC; cdr3_aa: CSAPIAGANNEQFF
clone_size: few; j_call: TRBJ2-1; d_call: TRBD2; v_call: TRBV6-5; cdr3_nt: TGTGCCAGCAGTGTACTAGCGGCCTCCTACAATGAGCAGTTCTTC; cdr3_aa: CASSVLAASYNEQFF
clone_size: .; j_call: TRBJ1-1; d_call: .; v_call: TRBV19; cdr3_nt: TGTGCCAGTTCAGAAGCGAATGAAGCTTTCTTT; cdr3_aa: CASSEANEAFF
clone_size: many; j_call: TRBJ1-1; d_call: .; v_call: TRBV15; cdr3_nt: TGTGCCACCAGCAGAGACAGAGGGACTGAAGCTTTCTTT; cdr3_aa: CATSRDRGTEAFF
clone_size: .; j_call: TRBJ1-1; d_call: TRBD1; v_call: TRBV5-6; cdr3_nt: TGTGCCAGCAGCGGGGGACAGATTAATGAAGCTTTCTTT; cdr3_aa: CASSGGQINEAFF
clone_size: .; j_call: TRBJ2-1; d_call: TRBD1; v_call: TRBV18; cdr3_nt: TGTGCCAGCTCACCAAGACAGGGGGCAGGCTCCTACAATGAGCAGTTCTTC; cdr3_aa: CASSPRQGAGSYNEQFF
clone_size: few; j_call: TRBJ2-1; d_call: .; v_call: TRBV2; cdr3_nt: TGTGCCAGCAGTGAAGGGCTTAACACCTACAATGAGCAGTTCTTC; cdr3_aa: CASSEGLNTYNEQFF
clone_size: .; j_call: TRBJ2-2; d_call: TRBD2; v_call: TRBV12-3/TRBV12-4; cdr3_nt: TGTGCCAGCAGTTTCGGACTAGCGTTCGGGGAGCTGTTTTTT; cdr3_aa: CASSFGLAFGELFF
clone_size: .; j_call: TRBJ2-7; d_call: .; v_call: TRBV27; cdr3_nt: TGTGCCAGCAGATCCGGGACGAACCCGTCCTACGAGCAGTACTTC; cdr3_aa: CASRSGTNPSYEQYF
clone_size: many; j_call: TRBJ1-6; d_call: .; v_call: TRBV5-5; cdr3_nt: TGTGCCAGCAGCACACCGACAGGTGCCGGGAATTCACCCCTCCACTTT; cdr3_aa: CASSTPTGAGNSPLHF
clone_size: .; j_call: TRBJ2-5; d_call: .; v_call: TRBV7-2; cdr3_nt: TGTGCCAGCAGCTCCCAGGGTTTCGGAGAGACCCAGTACTTC; cdr3_aa: CASSSQGFGETQYF
clone_size: .; j_call: TRBJ2-6; d_call: TRBD1; v_call: TRBV5-1; cdr3_nt: TGCGCCAGCAGCGGGACAGGGAGCTCTGGGGCCAACGTCCTGACTTTC; cdr3_aa: CASSGTGSSGANVLTF
clone_size: .; j_call: TRBJ1-2; d_call: .; v_call: TRBV6-1; cdr3_nt: TGTGCCAGCAGCCCCGAGGGGCCCTATGGCTACACCTTC; cdr3_aa: CASSPEGPYGYTF
clone_size: many; j_call: TRBJ2-7; d_call: .; v_call: TRBV9; cdr3_nt: TGTGCCAGCAGCGTAGCCAGTACCTCCTACGAGCAGTACTTC; cdr3_aa: CASSVASTSYEQYF
clone_size: .; j_call: TRBJ2-3; d_call: TRBD2; v_call: TRBV5-1; cdr3_nt: TGCGCCAGCAGCCCCGGGACTAGCGGGGCAGATACGCAGTATTTT; cdr3_aa: CASSPGTSGADTQYF
clone_size: .; j_call: TRBJ1-2; d_call: TRBD1; v_call: TRBV6-5; cdr3_nt: TGTGCCAGCAGTTACTCGACAGGGACTTCCTATGGCTACACCTTC; cdr3_aa: CASSYSTGTSYGYTF
clone_size: .; j_call: TRBJ2-7; d_call: TRBD1; v_call: TRBV20-1; cdr3_nt: TGCAGTGCTACAGGGGGTGGCGAGCAGTACTTC; cdr3_aa: CSATGGGEQYF
clone_size: .; j_call: TRBJ1-3; d_call: .; v_call: TRBV12-2; cdr3_nt: TGTGCAAGTCGCTTACTCCCTTTCTCTGGAAACACCATATATTTT; cdr3_aa: CASRLLPFSGNTIYF
clone_size: .; j_call: TRBJ1-1; d_call: TRBD1; v_call: TRBV19; cdr3_nt: TGTGCCAGTAAAATGACAGGGTTGAACACTGAAGCTTTCTTT; cdr3_aa: CASKMTGLNTEAFF
clone_size: many; j_call: TRBJ2-3; d_call: TRBD1; v_call: TRBV4-2; cdr3_nt: TGTGCCAGCAGCCAAGATGGTGAGGGGGCGGCAGATACGCAGTATTTT; cdr3_aa: CASSQDGEGAADTQYF
clone_size: many; j_call: TRBJ2-1; d_call: .; v_call: TRBV7-8; cdr3_nt: TGTGCCAGCAGCCCCCGGACTACCAACAATGAGCAGTTCTTC; cdr3_aa: CASSPRTTNNEQFF
clone_size: few; j_call: TRBJ2-7; d_call: .; v_call: TRBV4-2; cdr3_nt: TGTGCCAGCAGCCAAGTTCTTAGCGGCAAAAGCTCCTACGAGCAGTACTTC; cdr3_aa: CASSQVLSGKSSYEQYF
clone_size: few; j_call: TRBJ2-5; d_call: .; v_call: TRBV7-9; cdr3_nt: TGTGCCAGCAGCACACCGGGACTGCAAGAGACCCAGTACTTC; cdr3_aa: CASSTPGLQETQYF
clone_size: many; j_call: TRBJ2-3; d_call: TRBD2; v_call: TRBV7-2; cdr3_nt: TGTGCCAGCTCCCCGGGACTAGCGGGAGCAGATACGCAGTATTTT; cdr3_aa: CASSPGLAGADTQYF
clone_size: .; j_call: TRBJ2-1; d_call: TRBD2; v_call: TRBV10-3; cdr3_nt: TGTGCCATCGGGACTAGCGGACACAATGAGCAGTTCTTC; cdr3_aa: CAIGTSGHNEQFF
clone_size: .; j_call: TRBJ2-7; d_call: .; v_call: TRBV15; cdr3_nt: TGTGCCAGCTACGAGCAGTACTTC; cdr3_aa: CASYEQYF
clone_size: few; j_call: TRBJ1-4; d_call: TRBD1; v_call: TRBV6-1; cdr3_nt: TGTGCCAGCAGCCTACCAGGGGGTCCGGGCGAAAAACTGTTTTTT; cdr3_aa: CASSLPGGPGEKLFF
clone_size: .; j_call: TRBJ2-5; d_call: TRBD1; v_call: TRBV7-6; cdr3_nt: TGTGCCAGCAGCCCACAGGGGGGAAAGGAGACCCAGTACTTC; cdr3_aa: CASSPQGGKETQYF
clone_size: many; j_call: TRBJ1-3; d_call: .; v_call: TRBV6-1; cdr3_nt: TGTGCCAGCAGGCCACAGTGGCTCTCTGGAAACACCATATATTTT; cdr3_aa: CASRPQWLSGNTIYF
clone_size: few; j_call: TRBJ1-1; d_call: .; v_call: TRBV5-4; cdr3_nt: TGTGCCAGCAGCCTACAGGAGGACACTGAAGCTTTCTTT; cdr3_aa: CASSLQEDTEAFF
clone_size: .; j_call: TRBJ1-6; d_call: .; v_call: TRBV6-2/TRBV6-3; cdr3_nt: TGTGCCAGCGGAACGTCAGCTCCCCTCCACTTT; cdr3_aa: CASGTSAPLHF
clone_size: few; j_call: TRBJ2-1; d_call: .; v_call: TRBV27; cdr3_nt: TGTGCCAGCAGTCTCACCCGCTGGGGGCCCCACAATGAGCAGTTCTTC; cdr3_aa: CASSLTRWGPHNEQFF
clone_size: .; j_call: TRBJ2-1; d_call: TRBD2; v_call: TRBV7-6; cdr3_nt: TGTGCCAGCAGCTTGGGACTAGCCAATGAGCAGTTCTTC; cdr3_aa: CASSLGLANEQFF
clone_size: .; j_call: TRBJ2-7; d_call: .; v_call: TRBV6-2/TRBV6-3; cdr3_nt: TGTGCCAGCAGGGGCAGGGGACCCTACGAGCAGTACTTC; cdr3_aa: CASRGRGPYEQYF
clone_size: few; j_call: TRBJ2-3; d_call: .; v_call: TRBV2; cdr3_nt: TGTGCCAGCAGTGAAGGCATTAGCAGAAGCACAGATACGCAGTATTTT; cdr3_aa: CASSEGISRSTDTQYF
clone_size: few; j_call: TRBJ2-6; d_call: TRBD1; v_call: TRBV5-4; cdr3_nt: TGTGCCAGCAGCTGGGACAGGGAAGTATACGGGGCCAACGTCCTGACTTTC; cdr3_aa: CASSWDREVYGANVLTF